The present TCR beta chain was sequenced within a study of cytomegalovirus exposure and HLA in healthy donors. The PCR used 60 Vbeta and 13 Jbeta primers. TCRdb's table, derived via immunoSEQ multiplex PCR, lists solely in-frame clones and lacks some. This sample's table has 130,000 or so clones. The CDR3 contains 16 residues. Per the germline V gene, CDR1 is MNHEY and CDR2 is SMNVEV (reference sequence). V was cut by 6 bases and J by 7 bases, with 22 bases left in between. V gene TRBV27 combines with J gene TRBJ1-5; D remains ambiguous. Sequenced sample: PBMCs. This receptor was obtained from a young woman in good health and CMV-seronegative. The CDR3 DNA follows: TGTGCCAGCAGCCCCACCGCTGAGGTACGGCGCCAGCCCCAGCATTTT. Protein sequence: CASSPTAEVRRQPQHF.